This T cell receptor beta chain was captured in a study of T cell clusters in autoimmune cytopenias. Some 34,000 genome equivalents of blood DNA were amplified for TRB. The germline V gene encodes CDR1 MNHNS and CDR2 SASEGT. CDR3 length: 12 residues. One tube held mixed TRB-A and TRB-B primer pools for touch-down PCR. TCRdb reprocessed the multiplex PCR reads and keeps a single row for each CDR3 protein, giving no DNA. The table lists approximately 11,000 distinct CDR3 sequences. This same sample was also part of a study on T cell repertoires in aging, cancer and after chemotherapy. That report notes: Untreated cancer patients had significantly lower blood TCR diversity than age-matched healthy donors.

The chain has TRBV6-1 and TRBJ1-6. The receptor comes from a human donor in good health. The sample taken for sequencing was peripheral blood. The CDR3 loop is CASAFSYSPLHF.